This TCR beta chain derives from a study of T cells expressing NK-cell markers (dated by TCRdb to about 2020). A note on the overall study: Three sorted T-cell subsets (CD3+CD56+NKG2C+, CD3+CD56+NKG2C- and CD3+CD56-NKG2C+) from under ten donors had their TCR beta-chain repertoires profiled. Of the eight sequenced donors, seven were found to be HCMV-seropositive and one was found to be HCMV-seronegative. The eight sequenced donors were randomly selected healthy volunteers, three men and five women. Libraries were sequenced as 2 x 150 bp reads on Illumina HiSeq 2000/2500, MiSeq or NextSeq.

The germline V gene sets CDR1 to KGHDR and CDR2 to SFDVKD. The CDR3 starts with the cysteine, ends with the phenylalanine, and has 13 residues. There is no recorded DNA. Overall study outcomes, separate from this receptor: Whether the expanded NKG2C-expressing T cell clones were specific for HCMV antigens remained unclear. Those dominant clonotypes were again the most abundant among CD3+CD56-NKG2C+ cells in a few donors, at about 28.3-65%. In 5 to 7 donors, the dominant CD3+CD56+NKG2C+ clonotypes ranked among the top 10 CD8+ clonotypes, making up 1.0-7.0% of CD8+ T cells.

HCMV-specific IgG was detected in serum with a commercial ELISA kit to determine HCMV serostatus. Peripheral blood mononuclear cells were isolated from blood by Ficoll density gradient centrifugation. For sequencing, an Illumina HiSeq 2000 was employed. 5'RACE template switching, by which a universal primer site and unique molecular identifiers were added, was used to make TCR beta cDNA libraries. Synthesis of cDNA was primed from the TCR beta constant segment and was followed by two consecutive PCR amplification steps. Regarding the original processing steps: Reads were demultiplexed and grouped by UMI with MIGEC, and clonotypes were assembled and quantified with MiTCR. To exclude erroneous sequences, any TCR cDNA sequence not supported by at least two reads was discarded. The tcR package was used for downstream repertoire analysis, with clonotypes matched between fractions based on CDR3 nucleotide sequence plus V segment. VDJmatch was used to annotate antigen specificity against VDJdb, with one amino acid substitution in CDR3 allowed. TCRdb reprocessed the reads, reporting each CDR3 protein sequence once and no DNA. These V and J calls are TCRdb output, not the study's own analysis. Per the sample table, the count is fewer than 550,000 distinct CDR3 sequences. The ten largest clones capture 1.4% of the sample.

Details on this clonotype: Which antigen it targets is not known.

The sequence was obtained from a woman aged 45-60 years in good health. Donor details come from another sample of the same person, matched by shared clones. The material sequenced was blood T cells: a sorted CD56 or NKG2C T cell subset, CD4+ or CD8+ T cells, or bulk PBMC T cells (not recorded which). The rearranged segments are TRBV24-1 and TRBJ1-5. The CDR3 protein sequence reads: CATSDFKGQPQHF.